This passage covers 27 T cell receptor beta chains from one sample sequenced in a study of Graves' ophthalmopathy and Graves' hyperthyroidism. RNA transcripts were the source from which TCR beta CDR3 regions were amplified. First-round RT-PCR relied on HTBI primers, and a second-round multiplex PCR came next. MiXCR was run by TCRdb on the multiplex PCR reads, yielding one entry per CDR3 protein. The sample contains 500,000 to 700,000 distinct CDR3 sequences, 20% to 25% of which appear only once. The specimen was peripheral blood. These receptor sequences come from a young woman with stable Graves' hyperthyroidism. Some clones in this sample may be carry-over from other donors' samples.

There are many counts of this clonotype. The rearrangement links TRBV7-3 to TRBJ2-5; D is ambiguous. The CDR3 contains 13 residues. Between the trimmed V and J ends, which lost 4 bases and 4 bases, there was a span of 10 bases. The germline gives CDR1 SGHTA, CDR2 FQGTGA. The CDR3 sequence: CASSSDGRETQYF. Written as DNA, the CDR3 is TGTGCCAGCAGCTCCGACGGCAGAGAGACCCAGTACTTC.

As concerns this clonotype: At one boundary the junction diverges from the germline segment, which might be a read error. The CDR3 region has the DNA TGTGCCAGCAGCGTAGGACGGTATAGCAATCAGCCCCGGCATTTT. Residues: CASSVGRYSNQPRHF. The chain has TRBV9 and TRBJ1-5, with D unclear. The germline V gene has CDR1 SGDLS and CDR2 YYNGEE. The CDR3 extends over 15 amino acids. Looking up the rest from reference TRBV9 and TRBJ1-5 gives the full variable domain: DSGVTQTPKHLITATGQRVTLRCSPRSGDLSVYWYQQSLDQGLQFLIQYYNGEERAKGNILERFSAQQFPDLHSELNLSSLELGDSALYFCASSVGRYSNQPRHFGDGTRLSIL.

This clonotype was seen ten or more times. The chain uses TRBV6-1 and TRBJ2-2, with 8 bases lining up with TRBD1. The CDR3 consists of 14 residues. With V trimmed by 6 bases and J by 0 bases, 0 bases remained unmatched. Germline assignment: CDR1 MNHNS and CDR2 SASEGT. The CDR3 region has the DNA TGTGCCAGCAGGGGACAGGCGAACACCGGGGAGCTGTTTTTT. Its protein is CASRGQANTGELFF.

This clonotype was seen repeatedly, ten times or more. The rearrangement links TRBV14 to TRBJ1-2; 9 nucleotides align to TRBD1. The CDR3 has 15 amino acids. V was pared by 1 base and J by 4 bases, with 4 bases of the junction left unmatched. CDR1 is SGHDN, CDR2 FVKESK, per germline. The CDR3 here is CASSQGDRDGYGYTF. The DNA for the CDR3 is TGTGCCAGCAGCCAAGGGGACAGGGACGGCTATGGCTACACCTTC.

The chain is built from TRBV25-1 and TRBJ1-1, with 8 bases fitting TRBD1. This CDR3 is built from 13 residues. Looked up from germline, CDR1 is MGHDK and CDR2 is SYGVNS. V shed 3 bases, J shed 10 bases, and the junction held 7 bases outside the gene matches. The CDR3 reads CASSETAGGGAFF. The CDR3 DNA reads TGTGCCAGCAGTGAGACCGCAGGGGGCGGAGCTTTCTTT. Using reference TRBV25-1 and TRBJ1-1 for the parts outside the CDR3, the full variable domain is EADIYQTPRYLVIGTGKKITLECSQTMGHDKMYWYQQDPGMELHLIHYSYGVNSTEKGDLSSESTVSRIRTEHFPLTLESARPSHTSQYLCASSETAGGGAFFGQGTRLTVV.

The CDR3 coding sequence is TGTGCCAGCAGTCCACCTCGCATCCGACAGGGAGAAGCTTTCTTT. Translating it yields CASSPPRIRQGEAFF. This sequence joins TRBV2 and TRBJ1-1; the match to TRBD1 covers 7 bases. Germline loops: CDR1 SNHLY, CDR2 FYNNEI. V trimming: 5 bases; J trimming: 8 bases; junction bases outside the gene matches: 14. CDR3 length: 15 amino acids. Supplemented by reference TRBV2 and TRBJ1-1, the full variable domain reads EPEVTQTPSHQVTQMGQEVILRCVPISNHLYFYWYRQILGQKVEFLVSFYNNEISEKSEIFDDQFSVERPDGSNFTLKIRSTKLEDSAMYFCASSPPRIRQGEAFFGQGTRLTVV.

This clonotype was recorded only once. Sequence at one end of the junction differs from germline and may be a read error. The V gene is TRBV6-5, the J gene TRBJ2-7; TRBD2 aligns across 8 bases. The CDR3 runs to 15 residues. The germline gives CDR1 MNHEY, CDR2 SVGAGI. CDR3 nucleotide sequence: TGTGCCAGCAGCTACTCACGGGCGGGGGGCCACGAGCAGTACTTC. Translating it yields CASSYSRAGGHEQYF.

The rearrangement links TRBV7-8 to TRBJ2-7, with 10 nucleotides matching TRBD2. Germline assignment: CDR1 SGHVS and CDR2 FQNEAQ. With 5 bases clipped from V and 4 bases from J, the junction kept 8 bases outside the gene matches. The CDR3 runs to 15 residues. This CDR3 reads CASSIGLAETYEQYF. DNA of the CDR3: TGTGCCAGCAGCATCGGACTAGCGGAGACGTACGAGCAGTACTTC.

This clonotype came up many times. The chain employs TRBV5-1 and TRBJ1-1; no firm D call. Trimming removed 0 bases from V and 1 base from J, with 10 bases in between. The germline gives CDR1 SGHRS, CDR2 YFSETQ. CDR3 length equals 15 residues. CDR3 sequence: CASSLEPGRNTEAFF. The CDR3 nucleotides read TGCGCCAGCAGCTTGGAGCCGGGGAGGAACACTGAAGCTTTCTTT.

The table lists this clonotype with many counts. The chain uses TRBV20-1 and TRBJ1-2, with D possibly TRBD1 on 5 matching bases. Germline lookup yields CDR1 DFQATT and CDR2 SNEGSKA (reference sequence). This CDR3 spans 12 amino acids. V lost 5 bases, J lost 5 bases, and 12 bases lay in between. The CDR3 loop reads CSAEGRAYGYTF. For the CDR3, the DNA is TGCAGTGCTGAGGGGAGGGCTTATGGCTACACCTTC.

This clonotype was counted many times. The rearrangement uses TRBV3-1 and TRBJ2-7, with D possibly TRBD1 on 5 matching bases. This CDR3 has 11 amino acids. With 6 bases removed from V and 5 bases from J, the gap between germline ends came to 8 bases. Germline V gives CDR1 LGHDT, CDR2 YNNKEL (reference sequence). In DNA, the CDR3 is TGTGCCAGCAGAACAGGACACGAGCAGTACTTC. Translated: CASRTGHEQYF.

This clonotype has a count of ten or more. The chain employs TRBV6-1 and TRBJ2-5; 9 positions match TRBD2. Germline trimming cut 3 bases from V and 4 bases from J; bases unmatched to any gene: 3. The CDR3 runs to 14 residues. The germline V gene has CDR1 MNHNS and CDR2 SASEGT. The CDR3 DNA follows: TGTGCCAGCAGTGATGGCGGGGGGGTAGAGACCCAGTACTTC. Translation: CASSDGGGVETQYF.

This clonotype has just a few counts. The V and J genes are TRBV6-1 and TRBJ2-5, with D perhaps assigned TRBD1 or TRBD2 (7 bases each). V lost 7 bases, J lost 1 base, and 16 bases lay in between. Germline CDR1 reads MNHNS; CDR2 reads SASEGT. This CDR3 spans 15 amino acids. The CDR3 DNA follows: TGTGCCAGCATGCGGGCAGGGGGGGCCCAAGAGACCCAGTACTTC. Encoded protein: CASMRAGGAQETQYF.

This clonotype has at least ten counts. The chain combines TRBV11-2 with TRBJ2-7; TRBD2 might be the D (6 bases). CDR1 is SGHAT, CDR2 FQNNGV, per germline. The CDR3 contains 13 residues. Trimming left V 8 bases short and J 0 bases short, with 11 bases between. The CDR3 DNA sequence: TGTGCCAGCGGAAGGGACTTCTCCTACGAGCAGTACTTC. It codes for CASGRDFSYEQYF.

This clonotype was counted at least ten times. The gene calls are TRBV19 and TRBJ1-2; D gene unclear. CDR1 is LNHDA and CDR2 is SQIVND in the germline V gene (reference sequence). This CDR3 comprises 13 residues. V lost 2 bases to trimming and J lost 4 bases, with 8 bases between them. CDR3 DNA: TGTGCCAGTAGTATACAGGACCGCTATGGCTACACCTTC. It is translated as CASSIQDRYGYTF.

This clonotype was seen a single time. The chain has TRBV13 and TRBJ2-2; D not resolved. CDR3 length: 12 amino acids. From germline, CDR1 is PRHDT and CDR2 FYEKMQ (reference sequence). V was trimmed by 5 bases and J by 9 bases, leaving 10 bases between them. CDR3 nucleotides: TGTGCCAGCAGCCGCCCCCCCCGGGAGCTGTTTTTT. This gives the protein CASSRPPRELFF.

The genes are TRBV12-3 or TRBV12-4 and TRBJ1-2, with 10 bases identical to TRBD1. The V segment lost 7 bases and the J segment 8 bases; nucleotides outside the gene matches: 22. The CDR3 is 18 amino acids. The CDR3, as DNA: TGTGCCAGCACCTATTTAGAGGGTTTGGGACAGGGGCCCGAGGGCTACACCTTC. Translated: CASTYLEGLGQGPEGYTF.

This clonotype was detected ten times or more. This chain uses TRBV7-2 with TRBJ1-1, with 9 nucleotides matching TRBD1. The CDR3 extends over 16 amino acids. Trimming took 5 bases from V and 4 from J; bases not matched to a gene: 11. Germline V gene lookup returns CDR1 SGHTA and CDR2 FQGNSA. CDR3 nucleotides: TGTGCCAGCAGCCCCCACAGGGGGCAAAGGGGCACTGAAGCTTTCTTT. It translates to CASSPHRGQRGTEAFF.

Turning to this clonotype: A much bigger clone sits one base away, suggesting this may be a read error. The CDR3 DNA sequence: TGTGCCAGCAGCGAACCGGGAGACGAGCAGTACTTC. Translating gives CASSEPGDEQYF. V gene TRBV6-2 or TRBV6-3 combines with J gene TRBJ2-7, with D tentatively TRBD2 (6 bases). The germline gives CDR1 MNHEY, CDR2 SVGEGT. The CDR3 sequence is 12 residues long. The V and J ends lost 6 bases and 5 bases respectively, with 11 bases between them.

This CDR3 is CASSQLLAGSAKNIQYF. The CDR3 nucleotides read TGTGCCAGCAGCCAGCTTCTAGCGGGGTCAGCCAAAAACATTCAGTACTTC. V is TRBV3-1 and J is TRBJ2-4, with 9 bases identical to TRBD2. With 3 bases clipped from V and 0 bases from J, the junction kept 6 bases outside the gene matches. Germline loops: CDR1 LGHDT, CDR2 YNNKEL (reference sequence). CDR3 length equals 17 residues.

This clonotype was found many times. The rearrangement uses TRBV29-1 and TRBJ2-7, with TRBD1 identical over 9 bases. V shed 4 bases and J 4 bases; nucleotides not matched to a gene: 2. Germline CDR1 and CDR2: SQVTM and ANQGSEA. The CDR3 runs to 12 residues. The CDR3 here is CSVGDRVYEQYF. The CDR3 DNA sequence: TGCAGCGTTGGGGACAGGGTGTACGAGCAGTACTTC.

In its sample, this clonotype was seen a few times. The CDR3 bases are TGTGCCAGCAGTGCTTTGTGGACAGGGGGCAACGAGCAGTACTTC. Its translation is CASSALWTGGNEQYF. The genes are TRBV6-1 and TRBJ2-7; 11 bases are a match to TRBD1. The CDR3 totals 15 residues. Germline V lookup: CDR1 MNHNS, CDR2 SASEGT. Trimming cost V 4 bases and J 5 bases; bases outside gene matches: 7.

This clonotype showed up many times. The chain recombines TRBV7-9 with TRBJ1-6; no clear D. V lost 5 bases, J lost 7 bases, and 12 bases lay in between. The CDR3 runs 14 residues. Germline CDR1 and CDR2: SEHNR and FQNEAQ (reference sequence). The CDR3 sequence is CASSPAGMNSPLHF. The CDR3 region has the DNA TGTGCCAGCAGCCCTGCGGGGATGAATTCACCCCTCCACTTT.

This clonotype was counted a few times. The genes are TRBV5-1 and TRBJ2-2, with D perhaps matching TRBD1 (5 bases). The V and J ends lost 3 bases and 6 bases respectively, with 18 bases between them. From germline, CDR1 is SGHRS and CDR2 YFSETQ. This CDR3 spans 16 amino acids. The CDR3 nucleotides read TGCGCCAGCAGCTCCAGGGTTAGAACCCAAGCCGGGGAGCTGTTTTTT. It translates to CASSSRVRTQAGELFF.

This clonotype was detected many times. The rearrangement links TRBV11-3 to TRBJ1-1; 7 bases map to TRBD1. With 2 bases clipped from V and 1 base from J, the junction kept 16 bases outside the gene matches. This CDR3 is built from 19 residues. Germline values: CDR1 SGHNT, CDR2 YENEEA. CDR3 residues: CASSLPIRDSYLANTEAFF. Here the CDR3 DNA reads TGTGCCAGCAGCTTACCTATCCGGGACAGCTACTTAGCGAACACTGAAGCTTTCTTT.

This clonotype was seen more than once but under ten times. This chain uses TRBV18 with TRBJ1-1; D perhaps matches TRBD1 (5 bases). This CDR3 is built from 14 residues. The germline V gene has CDR1 KGHSH and CDR2 LQKENI. V gave up 3 bases and J gave up 4 bases, with 12 bases separating them. The CDR3 sequence is CASSPPGGTTEAFF. The CDR3 DNA reads TGTGCCAGCTCACCTCCGGGGGGAACCACTGAAGCTTTCTTT. The full variable domain, completed using reference TRBV18 and TRBJ1-1, is NAGVMQNPRHLVRRRGQEARLRCSPMKGHSHVYWYRQLPEEGLKFMVYLQKENIIDESGMPKERFSAEFPKEGPSILRIQQVVRGDSAAYFCASSPPGGTTEAFFGQGTRLTVV.

The table lists this clonotype with many counts. CDR3 in DNA: TGTGCCAGCAGCCCGTATGGACAGGGGAACGGAAACACCATATATTTT. Translation: CASSPYGQGNGNTIYF. The chain is built from TRBV3-1 and TRBJ1-3, with 9 bases fitting TRBD1. This CDR3 comprises 16 residues. The V segment lost 4 bases and the J segment 4 bases; nucleotides outside the gene matches: 8. Germline V gives CDR1 LGHDT, CDR2 YNNKEL (reference sequence).